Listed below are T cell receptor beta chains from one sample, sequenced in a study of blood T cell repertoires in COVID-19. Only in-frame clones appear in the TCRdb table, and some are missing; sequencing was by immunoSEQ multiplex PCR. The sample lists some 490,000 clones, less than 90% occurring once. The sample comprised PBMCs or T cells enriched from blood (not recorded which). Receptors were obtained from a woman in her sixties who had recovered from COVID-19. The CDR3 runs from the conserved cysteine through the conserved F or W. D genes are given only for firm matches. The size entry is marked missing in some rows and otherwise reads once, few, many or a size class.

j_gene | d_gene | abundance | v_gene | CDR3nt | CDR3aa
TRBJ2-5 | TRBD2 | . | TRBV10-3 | TGTGCCATCAGGACTAGCGGGGGTTTGAAGACCCAGTACTTC | CAIRTSGGLKTQYF
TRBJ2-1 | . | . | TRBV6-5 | TGTGCCAGCAAACAGGCAGGCTCCTACAATGAGCAGTTCTTC | CASKQAGSYNEQFF
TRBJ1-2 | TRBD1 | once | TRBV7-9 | TGTGCCAGCAGCGCCGGACAGGGCTTGGGCTACACCTTC | CASSAGQGLGYTF
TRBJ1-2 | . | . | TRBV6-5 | TGTGCCAGCAGTCCAGGGGAATACTATGGCTACACCTTC | CASSPGEYYGYTF
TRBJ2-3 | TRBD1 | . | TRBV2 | TGTGCCAACGGACAGGGGTATACAGATACGCAGTATTTT | CANGQGYTDTQYF
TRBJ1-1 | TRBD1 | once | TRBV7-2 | TGTGCCAGCAGCTTGTTACAGGGGGCGGGCACTGAAGCTTTCTTT | CASSLLQGAGTEAFF
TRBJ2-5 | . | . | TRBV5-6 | TGTGCCAGCAGCTTCCGAGACAGAGAGACCCAGTACTTC | CASSFRDRETQYF
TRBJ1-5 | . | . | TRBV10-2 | TGCGCCAGCAGTGAGTACAGAAATCAGCCCCAGCATTTT | CASSEYRNQPQHF
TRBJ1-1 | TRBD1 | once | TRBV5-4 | TGTGCCAGCAGCGGTGGACAGGGGGCTTGGAACACTGAAGCTTTCTTT | CASSGGQGAWNTEAFF
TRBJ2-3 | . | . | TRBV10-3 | TGTGCCACCCAACAGGGCCCCACAGATACGCAGTATTTT | CATQQGPTDTQYF
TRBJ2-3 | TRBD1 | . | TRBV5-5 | TGTGCCAGCAGCTACCGACAGGGTGTCACAGATACGCAGTATTTT | CASSYRQGVTDTQYF
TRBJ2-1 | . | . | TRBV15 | TGTGCCACCAGCAGAGAAGGACATTATTCGAATGAGCAGTTCTTC | CATSREGHYSNEQFF
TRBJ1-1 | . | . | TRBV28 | TGTGCCAGCAGACTGAGGTCAGGGGCGAACACTGAAGCTTTCTTT | CASRLRSGANTEAFF
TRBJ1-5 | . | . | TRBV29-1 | TGCAGCGTTGAAGGGCATCCCAATCAGCCCCAGCATTTT | CSVEGHPNQPQHF
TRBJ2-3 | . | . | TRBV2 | TGTGCCAGAGAACCCCCGGGACAATATACGCAGTATTTT | CAREPPGQYTQYF
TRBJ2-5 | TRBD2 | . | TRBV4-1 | TGCGCCAGCAGCCAAGATTTCAGCGGGGGAGGGACCCAGTACTTC | CASSQDFSGGGTQYF
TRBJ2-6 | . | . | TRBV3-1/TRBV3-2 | TGTGCCAGCAGCCACGCTGGACTCTCTGGGGCCAACGTCCTGACTTTC | CASSHAGLSGANVLTF
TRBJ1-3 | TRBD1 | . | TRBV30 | TGTGCCTGGAGTCAAACCGACAGGGGTTTTCATTGGGACTCTGGAAACACCATATATTTT | CAWSQTDRGFHWDSGNTIYF
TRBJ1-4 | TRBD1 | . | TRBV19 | TGTGCCAGTAGTCCAACCGGGACAGGGGAGGAAAAACTGTTTTTT | CASSPTGTGEEKLFF
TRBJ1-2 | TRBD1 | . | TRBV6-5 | TGTGCCAGCAGTCTGGCGACAGGGGACTATGGCTACACCTTC | CASSLATGDYGYTF
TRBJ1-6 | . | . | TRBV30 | TGTGCCTGGGTTAAAAGGGGTTGGGATAATTCACCCCTCCACTTT | CAWVKRGWDNSPLHF
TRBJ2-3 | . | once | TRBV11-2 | TGTGCCAGCAGCCACAGCGGCCTCACAGATACGCAGTATTTT | CASSHSGLTDTQYF